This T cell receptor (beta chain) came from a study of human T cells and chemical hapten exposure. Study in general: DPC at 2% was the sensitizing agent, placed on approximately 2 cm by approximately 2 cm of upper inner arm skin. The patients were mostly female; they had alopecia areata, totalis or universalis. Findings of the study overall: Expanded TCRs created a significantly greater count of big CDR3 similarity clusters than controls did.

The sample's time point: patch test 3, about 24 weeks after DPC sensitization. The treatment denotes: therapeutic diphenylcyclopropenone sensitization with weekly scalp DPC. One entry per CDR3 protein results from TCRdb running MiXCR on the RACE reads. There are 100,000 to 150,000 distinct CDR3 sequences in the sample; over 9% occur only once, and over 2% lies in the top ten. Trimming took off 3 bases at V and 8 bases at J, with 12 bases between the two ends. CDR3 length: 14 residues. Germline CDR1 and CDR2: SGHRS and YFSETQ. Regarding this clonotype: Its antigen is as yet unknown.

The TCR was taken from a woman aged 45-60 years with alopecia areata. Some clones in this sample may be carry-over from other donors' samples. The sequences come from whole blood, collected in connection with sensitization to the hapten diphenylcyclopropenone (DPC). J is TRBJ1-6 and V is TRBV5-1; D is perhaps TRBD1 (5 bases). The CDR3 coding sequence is TGCGCCAGCAGCTGGAGGGGCTTCGATTCACCCCTCCACTTT. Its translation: CASSWRGFDSPLHF.